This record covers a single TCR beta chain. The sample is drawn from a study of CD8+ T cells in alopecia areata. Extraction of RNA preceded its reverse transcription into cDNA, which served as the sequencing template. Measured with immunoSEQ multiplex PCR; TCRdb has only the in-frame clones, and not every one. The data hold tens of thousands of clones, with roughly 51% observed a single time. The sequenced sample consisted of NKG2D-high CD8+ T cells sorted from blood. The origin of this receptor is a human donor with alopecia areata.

In DNA form, the CDR3 reads TGTGCCAGCAGTGATTGGCCGAACACCGGGGAGCTGTTTTTT. Amino acid sequence: CASSDWPNTGELFF. The chain has TRBV2 and TRBJ2-2; D remains ambiguous. This CDR3 region has 14 residues. CDR1 is SNHLY, CDR2 FYNNEI, per germline. The germline V and J ends were trimmed by 3 bases and 0 bases, with 5 bases remaining between them. The full variable domain, with the rest looked up from reference TRBV2 and TRBJ2-2, is EPEVTQTPSHQVTQMGQEVILRCVPISNHLYFYWYRQILGQKVEFLVSFYNNEISEKSEIFDDQFSVERPDGSNFTLKIRSTKLEDSAMYFCASSDWPNTGELFFGEGSRLTVL.